This T cell receptor beta chain was observed in a study of Ad26.COV2.S vaccination and SARS-CoV-2 variants. Sequenced by immunoSEQ multiplex PCR; TCRdb stores in-frame clones only, minus some. The sample lists approximately 400,000 clones, approximately 85% occurring once. Documented treatment: approximately 18 received Ad26.COV2.S at low or high dose, single or two shots; 5 received placebo; per-sample allocation not given. Samples were taken on day 63 after the first vaccine or placebo injection. J gave up 5 bases and V 4 bases, and 15 bases lay outside the gene matches. This CDR3 region has 17 residues. CDR1 is LGHNA, CDR2 YSLEER, per germline.

The TCR comes from a person aged 18-60 years who received the Ad26.COV2.S COVID-19 vaccine or a placebo. Source: peripheral blood, taken in a trial of Ad26.COV2.S vaccine versus placebo. V and J are TRBV4-3 and TRBJ2-5, with 8 bases that match TRBD2. The CDR3: CASSPEGLAGGGETQYF. The CDR3 DNA reads TGCGCCAGCAGCCCCGAAGGGCTAGCGGGCGGGGGGGAGACCCAGTACTTC.